A single sample is the source of the 11 T cell receptor beta chains below, sequenced in a study of shared clonotypes between healthy human individuals. Method: immunoSEQ multiplex PCR; TCRdb's copy keeps in-frame clones and lacks some. This sample has 2.3 million or so clones, with 90% to 95% found just once. Sequences were obtained from naive CD4+ T cells from PBMCs. As to subset: CD45RA+ positively selected. These TCRs come from a man younger than 30 in good health. Some clones in this sample may be carry-over from other donors' samples.

The chain uses TRBV7-9 and TRBJ1-1; D uncertain. The CDR3 is made up of 15 amino acids. CDR1 and CDR2 (germline): SEHNR, FQNEAQ (reference sequence). V was trimmed by 5 bases and J by 1 base, leaving 14 bases between them. CDR3: CASSEPKWENTEAFF. The CDR3 DNA reads as TGTGCCAGCAGCGAACCTAAATGGGAGAACACTGAAGCTTTCTTT. The whole variable domain, remainder taken from reference TRBV7-9 and TRBJ1-1, is DTGVSQNPRHKITKRGQNVTFRCDPISEHNRLYWYRQTLGQGPEFLTYFQNEAQLEKSRLLSDRFSAERPKGSFSTLEIQRTEQGDSAMYLCASSEPKWENTEAFFGQGTRLTVV.

This sequence joins TRBV7-6 and TRBJ2-7, with 8 nucleotides matching TRBD2. Germline CDR1 SGHVS, CDR2 FNYEAQ. The CDR3 has 16 amino acids. J lost 0 bases, V lost 0 bases, and 4 bases had no gene match. DNA for the CDR3: TGTGCCAGCAGCTTAGCGTCTAGCGGGCTCTCCTACGAGCAGTACTTC. Translated: CASSLASSGLSYEQYF.

This CDR3 is CATSRDPGQGGVEQYF. The CDR3 nucleotides are TGTGCCACCAGCAGAGACCCCGGACAGGGGGGCGTCGAGCAGTACTTC. The chain is built from TRBV15 and TRBJ2-7, with 10 bases aligning to TRBD1. This CDR3 contains 16 residues. Germline V gene data show CDR1 as LNHNV and CDR2 as YYDKDF (reference sequence). After removal of 0 bases from V and 6 bases from J, the junction contained 8 bases not matched to a gene.

This rearrangement joins TRBV5-1 to TRBJ2-1, with 9 positions matching TRBD1. Losses at the gene ends were 0 bases for V and 5 bases for J; bases not matched to a gene: 6. The CDR3 has 16 amino acids. Germline V gene sequence: CDR1 SGHRS, CDR2 YFSETQ. For the CDR3, the DNA is TGCGCCAGCAGCTTGGCGAGACAGGGGGATGACAATGAGCAGTTCTTC. Translating it yields CASSLARQGDDNEQFF.

The rearrangement uses TRBV28 and TRBJ2-1, with 7 bases lining up with TRBD2. CDR3 length: 19 residues. Unmatched junction bases numbered 19, after V lost 3 bases and J lost 5 bases. Germline V gene sequence: CDR1 MDHEN, CDR2 SYDVKM. The CDR3 DNA reads TGTGCCAGCAGTTTGGGCGGGGGTACTCTGTTTTGGAGAAACAATGAGCAGTTCTTC. This encodes CASSLGGGTLFWRNNEQFF.

DNA for the CDR3: TGTGCCAGCAGTTCCCAGACAGGGCGGGGAAACACCATATATTTT. Its translation is CASSSQTGRGNTIYF. The chain is built from TRBV6-1 and TRBJ1-3; 7 positions match TRBD1. V was pared by 5 bases and J by 4 bases, with 8 bases of the junction left unmatched. Germline V gene lookup returns CDR1 MNHNS and CDR2 SASEGT. The CDR3 runs 15 residues.

The CDR3 DNA reads as TGTGCCTGGAGTCGGGACCTTAGCAATCAGCCCCAGCATTTT. Translation: CAWSRDLSNQPQHF. J is TRBJ1-5 and V is TRBV30, with D maybe TRBD1 (5 bases). The V and J ends lost 2 bases and 0 bases respectively, with 8 bases between them. The CDR3 has 14 amino acids. Per germline, CDR1 GTSNPN and CDR2 SVGIG (reference sequence).

The chain employs TRBV7-2 and TRBJ1-4; 9 bases map to TRBD1. This CDR3 has 15 residues. Germline CDR1 and CDR2: SGHTA and FQGNSA. The V gene end was trimmed by 5 bases and the J gene end by 0 bases; junction bases not matched to a gene: 1. The CDR3 DNA is TGTGCCAGCAGCAGACAGGGGGCAACTAATGAAAAACTGTTTTTT. This codes for CASSRQGATNEKLFF.

This chain uses TRBV2 with TRBJ1-5; weak D call: TRBD1 (5 bases). Germline lookup yields CDR1 SNHLY and CDR2 FYNNEI. Trimming shortened V by 2 bases and J by 1 base, and 9 bases separated the two germline ends. The CDR3 totals 15 residues. CDR3 sequence (DNA): TGTGCCAGCAGTGAACCGGGGACCAGCAATCAGCCCCAGCATTTT. Translating gives CASSEPGTSNQPQHF.

V is TRBV6-5 and J is TRBJ2-7; the D gene is possibly TRBD1 (5 bases). V was clipped by 3 bases and J by 5 bases, with 11 bases between them. Looked up from germline, CDR1 is MNHEY and CDR2 is SVGAGI. The CDR3 extends over 13 amino acids. CDR3 sequence (DNA): TGTGCCAGCAGTTATCGACAGTCACACGAGCAGTACTTC. Its translation is CASSYRQSHEQYF.

The genes are TRBV10-3 and TRBJ1-4, with unresolved D. Germline CDR1 is ENHRY and CDR2 is SYGVKD. V was cut by 0 bases and J by 6 bases, with 5 bases left in between. This CDR3 spans 13 amino acids. The CDR3 nucleotides are TGTGCCATCAGTGAGTCTCTAGATGAAAAACTGTTTTTT. As protein: CAISESLDEKLFF.